This entry features one T cell receptor beta chain sequence. Its antigen is still unknown. V shed 1 base and J 0 bases; nucleotides not matched to a gene: 3. Germline-derived CDR1 and CDR2 are LGHDT and YNNKEL (reference sequence). This CDR3 is built from 17 residues. The sample originates from a study of T-cell reconstitution after alpha-beta-depleted transplantation in children. Findings and caveats of the study: Newly made T cells mostly supplied T-cell counts and diversity one year after transplant.

This sample's TCRbeta library carried unique molecular identifier barcodes. TCRdb re-derived calls from the PCR reads in MiXCR, one entry per CDR3 protein. Among 300,000 to 350,000 distinct CDR3 sequences listed, 23% were seen once. The sample was PBMCs, mostly from graft donor cells, taken 180 days after TCRalphabeta/CD19-depleted stem cell transplant. The sequence came from a male patient under 18 who had a stem cell transplant for acute lymphoblastic leukemia, so the T cells may come from the graft donor. The genes are TRBV3-1 and TRBJ2-4, with TRBD1 matching 10 bases. For the CDR3, the DNA is TGTGCCAGCAGCCAAGTAGGGGACAGGGGAGCCAAAAACATTCAGTACTTC. Protein product: CASSQVGDRGAKNIQYF.